The 2 T cell receptor beta chains listed next were all sequenced from one sample in a study of cytomegalovirus exposure and HLA in healthy donors. Assay: immunoSEQ multiplex PCR; the TCRdb copy retains only in-frame clones and omits some. The sample holds just under 150,000 clones, about nine tenths seen once. The sample comprised PBMCs. These TCRs come from a man between 18 and 35 years old in good health and CMV-seropositive.

This clone has just one count. This sample also contains other DNA sequences that code for the same CDR3. The chain carries TRBV2 and TRBJ1-1; 7 bases map to TRBD1. Trimming took 7 bases from V and 4 from J; bases not matched to a gene: 6. In germline, CDR1 is SNHLY, CDR2 FYNNEI. This CDR3 is 13 amino acids long. The CDR3 sequence: CASNRQGITEAFF. CDR3 coding DNA: TGTGCCAGCAACCGACAGGGTATCACTGAAGCTTTCTTT.

V is TRBV27 and J is TRBJ2-7, with 8 bases matching TRBD1. Germline V gene lookup returns CDR1 MNHEY and CDR2 SMNVEV (reference sequence). The CDR3 is 14 residues long. The V gene end was trimmed by 5 bases and the J gene end by 2 bases; junction bases not matched to a gene: 5. The CDR3 loop reads CASSKTGAPYEQYF. The CDR3 DNA reads as TGTGCCAGCAGTAAGACAGGGGCACCCTACGAGCAGTACTTC.